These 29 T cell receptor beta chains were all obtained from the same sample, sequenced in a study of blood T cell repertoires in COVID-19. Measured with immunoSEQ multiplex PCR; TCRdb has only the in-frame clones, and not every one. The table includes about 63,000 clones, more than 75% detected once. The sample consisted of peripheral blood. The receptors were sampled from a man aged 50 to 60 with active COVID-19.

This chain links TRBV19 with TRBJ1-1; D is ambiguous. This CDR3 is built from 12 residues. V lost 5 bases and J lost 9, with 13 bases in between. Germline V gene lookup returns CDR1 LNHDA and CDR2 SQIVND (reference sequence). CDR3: CASSAYRIQAFF. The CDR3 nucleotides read TGTGCCAGTAGTGCCTACAGAATCCAAGCTTTCTTT.

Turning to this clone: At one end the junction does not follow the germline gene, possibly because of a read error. This chain's CDR3 is CASRIGIAGGTNFF. CDR3 in DNA: TGTGCCAGCCGCATCGGGATAGCGGGAGGTACCAACTTCTTC. The chain recombines TRBV27 with TRBJ2-7, with 10 bases lining up with TRBD2. Per germline, CDR1 MNHEY and CDR2 SMNVEV (reference sequence). The CDR3 runs 14 residues.

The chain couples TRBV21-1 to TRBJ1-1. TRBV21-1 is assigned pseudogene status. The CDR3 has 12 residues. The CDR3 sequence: CASSKARRKAFF. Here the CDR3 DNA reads TGTGCCAGCAGCAAAGCGAGGAGGAAAGCTTTCTTT.

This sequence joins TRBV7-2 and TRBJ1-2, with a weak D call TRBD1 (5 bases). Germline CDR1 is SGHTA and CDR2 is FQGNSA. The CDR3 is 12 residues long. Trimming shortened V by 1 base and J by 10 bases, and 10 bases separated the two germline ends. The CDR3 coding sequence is TGTGCCAGCAGCTTAGACGACAGCGCCTACACCTTC. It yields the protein CASSLDDSAYTF.

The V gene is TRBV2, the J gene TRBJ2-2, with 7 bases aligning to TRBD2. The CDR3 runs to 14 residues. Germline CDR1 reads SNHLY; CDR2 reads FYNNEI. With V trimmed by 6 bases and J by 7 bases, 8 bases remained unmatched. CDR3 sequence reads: CASRGLAGIGELFF. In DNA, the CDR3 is TGTGCCAGCAGGGGATTAGCGGGCATCGGGGAGCTGTTTTTT.

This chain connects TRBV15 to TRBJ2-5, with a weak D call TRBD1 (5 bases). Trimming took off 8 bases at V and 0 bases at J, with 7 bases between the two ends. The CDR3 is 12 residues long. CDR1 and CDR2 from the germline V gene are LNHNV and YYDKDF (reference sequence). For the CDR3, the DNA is TGTGCCACCGCCAGGGACCAAGAGACCCAGTACTTC. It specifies CATARDQETQYF.

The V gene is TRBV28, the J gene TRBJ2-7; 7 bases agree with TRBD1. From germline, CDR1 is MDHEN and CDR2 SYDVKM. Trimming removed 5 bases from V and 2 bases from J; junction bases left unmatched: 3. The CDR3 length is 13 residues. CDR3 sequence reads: CASSPGGTYEQYF. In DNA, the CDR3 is TGTGCCAGCAGTCCAGGGGGAACCTACGAGCAGTACTTC.

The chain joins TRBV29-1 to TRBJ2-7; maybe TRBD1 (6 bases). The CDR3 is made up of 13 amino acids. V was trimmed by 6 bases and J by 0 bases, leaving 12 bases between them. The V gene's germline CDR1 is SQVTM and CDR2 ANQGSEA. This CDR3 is CSVRVGASYEQYF. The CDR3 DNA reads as TGCAGCGTAAGGGTGGGGGCCTCCTACGAGCAGTACTTC.

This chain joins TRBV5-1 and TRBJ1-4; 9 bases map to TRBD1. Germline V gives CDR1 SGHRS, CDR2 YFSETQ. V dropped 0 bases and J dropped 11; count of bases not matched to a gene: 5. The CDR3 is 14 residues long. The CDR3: CASSLDGQGWKLFF. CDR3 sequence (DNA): TGCGCCAGCAGCTTGGATGGACAGGGGTGGAAACTGTTTTTT.

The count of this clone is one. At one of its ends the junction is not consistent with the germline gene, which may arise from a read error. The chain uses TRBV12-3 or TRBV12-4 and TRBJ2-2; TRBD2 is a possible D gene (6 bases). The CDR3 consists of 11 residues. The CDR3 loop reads CASRYRDSEVF. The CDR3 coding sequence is TGTGCCAGCAGGTACCGGGACTCAGAAGTTTTT.

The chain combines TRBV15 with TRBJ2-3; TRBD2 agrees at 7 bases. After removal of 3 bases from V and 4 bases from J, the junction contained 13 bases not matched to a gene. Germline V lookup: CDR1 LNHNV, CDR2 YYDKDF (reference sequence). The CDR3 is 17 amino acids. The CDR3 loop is CATSRGVGGRSADTQYF. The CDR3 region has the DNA TGTGCCACCAGCAGGGGGGTTGGCGGGAGATCGGCAGATACGCAGTATTTT.

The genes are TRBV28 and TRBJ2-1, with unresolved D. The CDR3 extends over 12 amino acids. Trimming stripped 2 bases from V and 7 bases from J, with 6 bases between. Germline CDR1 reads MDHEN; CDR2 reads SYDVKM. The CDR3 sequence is CASSLNYNEQFF. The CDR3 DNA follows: TGTGCCAGCAGTTTAAACTATAATGAGCAGTTCTTC.

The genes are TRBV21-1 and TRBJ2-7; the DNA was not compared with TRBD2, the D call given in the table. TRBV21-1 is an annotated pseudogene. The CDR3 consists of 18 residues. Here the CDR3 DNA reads TGTGCCAGCAGCCCCCGGCCAGGTAGCGGGAGATTGAACTACGAGCAGTACTTC. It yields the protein CASSPRPGSGRLNYEQYF.

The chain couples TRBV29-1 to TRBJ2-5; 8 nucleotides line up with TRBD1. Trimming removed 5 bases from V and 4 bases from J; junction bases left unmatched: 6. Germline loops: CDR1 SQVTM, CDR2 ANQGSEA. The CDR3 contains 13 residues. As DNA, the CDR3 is TGCAGCGTTTATAGACAGGGGAGAGAGACCCAGTACTTC. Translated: CSVYRQGRETQYF.

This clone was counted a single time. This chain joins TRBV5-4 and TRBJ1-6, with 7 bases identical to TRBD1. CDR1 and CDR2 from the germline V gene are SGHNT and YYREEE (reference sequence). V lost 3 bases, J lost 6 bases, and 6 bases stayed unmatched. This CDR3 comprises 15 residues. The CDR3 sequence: CASSSQGQVNSPLHF. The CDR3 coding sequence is TGTGCCAGCAGCTCTCAAGGACAGGTTAATTCACCCCTCCACTTT. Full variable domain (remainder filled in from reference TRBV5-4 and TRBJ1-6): ETGVTQSPTHLIKTRGQQVTLRCSSQSGHNTVSWYQQALGQGPQFIFQYYREEENGRGNFPPRFSGLQFPNYSSELNVNALELDDSALYLCASSSQGQVNSPLHFGNGTRLTVT.

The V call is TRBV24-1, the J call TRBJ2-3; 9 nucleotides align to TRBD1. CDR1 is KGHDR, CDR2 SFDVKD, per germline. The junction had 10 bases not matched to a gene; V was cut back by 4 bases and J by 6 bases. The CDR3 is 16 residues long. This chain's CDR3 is CATSDPGTGKVDTQYF. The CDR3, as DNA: TGTGCCACCAGTGACCCCGGGACAGGGAAGGTGGATACGCAGTATTTT.

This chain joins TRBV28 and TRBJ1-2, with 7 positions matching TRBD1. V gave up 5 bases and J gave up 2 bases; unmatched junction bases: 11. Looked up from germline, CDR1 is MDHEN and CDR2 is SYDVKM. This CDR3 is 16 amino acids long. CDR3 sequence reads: CASSQPSGQSNYGYTF. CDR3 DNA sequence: TGTGCCAGCAGTCAACCTTCGGGACAGAGCAACTATGGCTACACCTTC.

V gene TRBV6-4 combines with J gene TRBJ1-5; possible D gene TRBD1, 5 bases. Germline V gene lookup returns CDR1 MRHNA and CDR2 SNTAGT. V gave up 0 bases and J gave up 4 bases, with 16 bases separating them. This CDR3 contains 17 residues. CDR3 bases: TGTGCCAGCAGTGACTCGTCGGACAAAAATACGAATCAGCCCCAGCATTTT. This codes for CASSDSSDKNTNQPQHF.

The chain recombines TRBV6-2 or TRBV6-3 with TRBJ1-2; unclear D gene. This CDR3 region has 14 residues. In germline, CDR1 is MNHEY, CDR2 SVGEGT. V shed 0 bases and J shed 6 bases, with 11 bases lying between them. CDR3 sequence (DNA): TGTGCCAGCAGTTACTCGGTCACAGCAAATGGCTACACCTTC. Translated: CASSYSVTANGYTF.

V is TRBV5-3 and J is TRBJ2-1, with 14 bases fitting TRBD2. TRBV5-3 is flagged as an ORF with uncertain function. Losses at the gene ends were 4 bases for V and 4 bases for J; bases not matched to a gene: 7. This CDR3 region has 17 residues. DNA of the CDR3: TGTGCCAGAAGCGGGGGACTAGCGGGAGTGTCGTACAATGAGCAGTTCTTC. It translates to CARSGGLAGVSYNEQFF.

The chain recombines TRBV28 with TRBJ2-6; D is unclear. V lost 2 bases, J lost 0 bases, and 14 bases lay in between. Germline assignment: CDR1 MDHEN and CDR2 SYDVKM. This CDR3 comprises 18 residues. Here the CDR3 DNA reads TGTGCCAGCAGTTTAGGGTTGGCTTACAGCTCTGGGGCCAACGTCCTGACTTTC. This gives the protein CASSLGLAYSSGANVLTF. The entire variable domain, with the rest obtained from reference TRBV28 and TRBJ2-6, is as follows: DVKVTQSSRYLVKRTGEKVFLECVQDMDHENMFWYRQDPGLGLRLIYFSYDVKMKEKGDIPEGYSVSREKKERFSLILESASTNQTSMYLCASSLGLAYSSGANVLTFGAGSRLTVL.

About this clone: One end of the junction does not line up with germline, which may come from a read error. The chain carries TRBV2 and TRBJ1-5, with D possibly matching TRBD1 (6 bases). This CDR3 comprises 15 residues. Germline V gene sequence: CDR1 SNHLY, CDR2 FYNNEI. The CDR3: CASSQARGADQPQHF. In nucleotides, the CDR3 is TGTGCCAGCAGTCAAGCCAGGGGCGCGGATCAGCCCCAGCATTTT.

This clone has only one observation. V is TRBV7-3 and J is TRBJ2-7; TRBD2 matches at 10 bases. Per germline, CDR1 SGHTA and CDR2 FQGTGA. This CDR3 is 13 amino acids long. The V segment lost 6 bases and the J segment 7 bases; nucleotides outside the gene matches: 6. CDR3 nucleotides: TGTGCCAGCAGTCGGAGCGGGAGGGATGAGCAGTACTTC. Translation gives CASSRSGRDEQYF.

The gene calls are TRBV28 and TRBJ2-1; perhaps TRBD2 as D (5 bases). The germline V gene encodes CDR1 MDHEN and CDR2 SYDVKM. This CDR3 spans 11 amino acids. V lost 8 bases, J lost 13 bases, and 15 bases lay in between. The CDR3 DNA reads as TGTGCCAGCGGGTGGGCGGAGGAACAGTTCTTC. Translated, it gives CASGWAEEQFF.

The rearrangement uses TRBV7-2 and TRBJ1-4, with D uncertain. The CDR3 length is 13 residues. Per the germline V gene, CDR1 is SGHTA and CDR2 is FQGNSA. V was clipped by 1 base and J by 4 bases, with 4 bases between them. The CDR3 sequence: CASSLEHNEKLFF. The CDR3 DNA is TGTGCCAGCAGCTTAGAGCATAATGAAAAACTGTTTTTT.

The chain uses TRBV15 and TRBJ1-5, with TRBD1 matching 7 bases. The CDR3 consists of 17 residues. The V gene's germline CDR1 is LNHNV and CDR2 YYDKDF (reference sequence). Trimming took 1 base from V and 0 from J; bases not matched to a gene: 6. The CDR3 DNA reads TGTGCCACCAGCAGAGGTGCCGGGACAGCTAGCAATCAGCCCCAGCATTTT. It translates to CATSRGAGTASNQPQHF.

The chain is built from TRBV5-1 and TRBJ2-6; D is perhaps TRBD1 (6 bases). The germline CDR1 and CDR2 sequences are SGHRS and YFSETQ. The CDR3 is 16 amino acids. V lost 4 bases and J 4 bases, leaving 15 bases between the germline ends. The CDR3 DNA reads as TGCGCCAGCAGCGCCGAACAGGGCCCGGGGGCCAACGTCCTGACTTTC. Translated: CASSAEQGPGANVLTF.

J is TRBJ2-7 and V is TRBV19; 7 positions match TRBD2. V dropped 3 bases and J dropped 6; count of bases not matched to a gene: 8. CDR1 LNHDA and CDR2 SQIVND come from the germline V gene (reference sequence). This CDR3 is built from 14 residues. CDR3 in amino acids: CASSIGGGVREQYF. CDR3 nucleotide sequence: TGTGCCAGTAGTATTGGGGGGGGTGTACGCGAGCAGTACTTC.

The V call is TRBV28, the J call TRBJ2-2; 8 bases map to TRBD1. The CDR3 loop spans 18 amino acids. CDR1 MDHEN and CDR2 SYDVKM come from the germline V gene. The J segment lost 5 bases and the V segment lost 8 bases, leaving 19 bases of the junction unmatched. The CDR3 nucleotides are TGTGCCAGCGCCTTACCCAGTCCCGGGACAGGCCCTACCGGGGAGCTGTTTTTT. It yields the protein CASALPSPGTGPTGELFF. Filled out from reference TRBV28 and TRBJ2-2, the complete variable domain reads DVKVTQSSRYLVKRTGEKVFLECVQDMDHENMFWYRQDPGLGLRLIYFSYDVKMKEKGDIPEGYSVSREKKERFSLILESASTNQTSMYLCASALPSPGTGPTGELFFGEGSRLTVL.